Listed below are T cell receptor beta chains from one sample, sequenced in a study of identifying expanded T cells in peripheral blood. Measured with immunoSEQ multiplex PCR; TCRdb has only the in-frame clones, and not every one. The table lists about 110,000 clones, approximately 90% of them singletons, with about 17% in the top ten. The sequenced material came from blood. These receptors all stem from a person aged 18 to 70 in good health. Each CDR3 is given with its conserved first and last residue. Fields, in order: V gene, clone size, J gene, D gene, CDR3 protein, CDR3 DNA. The D gene is left open where the match is weak. Expanded clones get a size class; other rows say once, few or many, or leave the size out.

TRBV2	-	TRBJ2-7	-	CASIRESSYEQYF	TGTGCCAGCATACGAGAGAGCTCCTACGAGCAGTACTTC
TRBV5-1	-	TRBJ1-1	-	CASSLYQGIEAFF	TGCGCCAGCAGCTTGTATCAGGGGATCGAAGCTTTCTTT
TRBV2	-	TRBJ2-7	-	CASSSSQYF	TGTGCCAGCAGCAGTTCACAGTACTTC
TRBV29-1	-	TRBJ2-3	TRBD2	CSVRGLAASTDTQYF	TGCAGCGTCCGGGGACTAGCGGCTAGCACAGATACGCAGTATTTT
TRBV2	-	TRBJ2-7	TRBD1	CASKEQGAVYEQYF	TGTGCCAGTAAAGAACAGGGGGCCGTCTACGAGCAGTACTTC
TRBV6-5	-	TRBJ2-5	TRBD1	CASSYRGKETQYF	TGTGCCAGCAGCTACAGGGGAAAAGAGACCCAGTACTTC
TRBV20-1	-	TRBJ2-7	-	CSAITQGFLYF	TGCAGTGCTATTACTCAGGGTTTTCTGTACTTC
TRBV19	-	TRBJ1-5	-	CASSSSRAINQPQHF	TGTGCCAGTAGTTCATCCAGGGCTATCAATCAGCCCCAGCATTTT
TRBV4-3	once	TRBJ2-3	TRBD2	CASSQARTSGGSTDTQYF	TGCGCCAGCAGCCAAGCCCGTACTAGCGGGGGTAGCACAGATACGCAGTATTTT
TRBV27	-	TRBJ2-1	-	CASRGGRQSAYNEQFF	TGTGCCAGCAGAGGGGGGAGACAGTCGGCCTACAATGAGCAGTTCTTC
TRBV4-3	once	TRBJ2-5	TRBD1	CASSPLQGAGETQYF	TGCGCCAGCAGCCCGTTACAGGGGGCTGGGGAGACCCAGTACTTC
TRBV10-2	-	TRBJ2-5	-	CASRVAGGETQYF	TGCGCCAGCAGGGTAGCAGGAGGAGAGACCCAGTACTTC
TRBV18	-	TRBJ1-4	-	CASSPLLGTNEKLFF	TGTGCCAGCTCACCACTCCTAGGAACTAATGAAAAACTGTTTTTT
TRBV28	-	TRBJ2-6	-	CASKGGAYTSGANVLTF	TGTGCCAGCAAGGGGGGCGCCTACACGTCTGGGGCCAACGTCCTGACTTTC
TRBV4-3	-	TRBJ1-6	-	CASSQGTGGSLHF	TGCGCCAGCAGCCAAGGAACGGGGGGCTCACTCCACTTT
TRBV6-5	-	TRBJ1-2	-	CASTASALGYTF	TGTGCCAGCACCGCCAGCGCTCTTGGCTACACCTTC
TRBV2	once	TRBJ2-5	-	CASSESAGRTQYF	TGTGCCAGCAGTGAATCGGCAGGACGAACCCAGTACTTC
TRBV6-5	-	TRBJ2-2	-	CASSYSYEGGELFF	TGTGCCAGCAGTTACTCATATGAGGGCGGGGAGCTGTTTTTT
TRBV7-9	-	TRBJ1-1	TRBD1	CASSFEGAGTEAFF	TGTGCCAGCAGCTTTGAGGGGGCCGGCACTGAAGCTTTCTTT
TRBV28	-	TRBJ1-6	-	CASSLYIQVVSGSPLHF	TGTGCCAGCAGTTTATATATCCAGGTCGTTTCGGGTTCACCCCTCCACTTT
TRBV6-1	-	TRBJ1-5	-	CASSSTDSNQPQHF	TGTGCCAGCAGTTCTACGGATAGCAATCAGCCCCAGCATTTT
TRBV28	-	TRBJ2-7	TRBD1	CASKTGYEQYF	TGTGCCAGCAAGACAGGGTACGAGCAGTACTTC
TRBV2	-	TRBJ2-4	-	CASSEILENIQYF	TGTGCCAGCAGTGAAATACTAGAAAACATTCAGTACTTC
TRBV5-1	-	TRBJ2-3	-	CASSSIRQGTDTQYF	TGCGCCAGCAGCTCAATTCGACAGGGCACAGATACGCAGTATTTT
TRBV4-2	few	TRBJ1-1	-	CASSQSDRNTEAFF	TGTGCCAGCAGCCAATCCGACAGGAACACTGAAGCTTTCTTT
TRBV7-9	-	TRBJ1-4	-	CASRAQSATNEKLFF	TGTGCCAGCAGGGCTCAGTCCGCAACTAATGAAAAACTGTTTTTT
TRBV5-1	-	TRBJ2-5	-	CASSLSQGQETQYF	TGCGCCAGCAGCTTGTCGCAGGGTCAAGAGACCCAGTACTTC
TRBV11-2	-	TRBJ1-2	-	CASSLWEGSHGYTF	TGTGCCAGCAGCTTGTGGGAGGGTTCACATGGCTACACCTTC
TRBV5-1	-	TRBJ1-3	TRBD1	CASTPLGQRISGNTIYF	TGCGCCAGCACCCCGTTGGGACAGCGGATCTCTGGAAACACCATATATTTT
TRBV10-1	-	TRBJ2-7	-	CASFRERMLSYEQYF	TGCGCCAGCTTTAGGGAGAGGATGCTCTCCTACGAGCAGTACTTC
TRBV5-5	-	TRBJ1-2	-	CASSGGPGTNYGYTF	TGTGCCAGCAGCGGGGGGCCAGGGACTAACTATGGCTACACCTTC
TRBV4-3	-	TRBJ1-2	-	CASSQRGARGYTF	TGCGCCAGCAGCCAAAGAGGGGCTAGGGGCTACACCTTC
TRBV19	-	TRBJ2-5	-	CASSLTVRGGETQYF	TGTGCCAGTAGCCTCACGGTCAGGGGCGGAGAGACCCAGTACTTC
TRBV19	once	TRBJ2-1	-	CASSISYNEQFF	TGTGCCAGTAGTATTTCCTACAATGAGCAGTTCTTC
TRBV15	-	TRBJ2-6	-	CATLGNGANVLTF	TGTGCCACCCTGGGCAACGGGGCCAACGTCCTGACTTTC
TRBV5-6	-	TRBJ1-5	-	CASSSGGPEQPQHF	TGTGCCAGCAGTAGTGGCGGGCCCGAACAGCCCCAGCATTTT
TRBV6-1	-	TRBJ2-5	-	CASSGATKETQYF	TGTGCCAGCAGCGGGGCTACTAAAGAGACCCAGTACTTC
TRBV6-1	-	TRBJ2-7	TRBD1	CASSETRGFRPSSYEQYF	TGTGCCAGCAGTGAAACCAGGGGGTTTCGACCCTCCTCCTACGAGCAGTACTTC
TRBV18	once	TRBJ2-2	TRBD2	CASSLDPGLAGGNTGELFF	TGTGCCAGCTCACTGGATCCCGGACTAGCGGGGGGCAACACCGGGGAGCTGTTTTTT
TRBV5-5	few	TRBJ2-7	-	CASSLELGQGPSYEQYF	TGTGCCAGCAGCTTGGAACTCGGGCAGGGCCCATCCTACGAGCAGTACTTC
TRBV7-9	-	TRBJ2-6	-	CASSLRRRTSGANVLTF	TGTGCCAGCAGCTTAAGGCGACGGACCTCTGGGGCCAACGTCCTGACTTTC
TRBV30	once	TRBJ2-3	-	CAWSNGVDTDTQYF	TGTGCCTGGAGCAATGGGGTCGACACAGATACGCAGTATTTT
TRBV6-6	-	TRBJ1-4	-	CASSYSGVTNEKLFF	TGTGCCAGCAGTTACTCGGGGGTGACTAATGAAAAACTGTTTTTT
TRBV7-7	-	TRBJ2-1	-	CASSQTGISSYNEQFF	TGTGCCAGCAGCCAAACTGGAATCAGCTCCTACAATGAGCAGTTCTTC
TRBV6-5	once	TRBJ2-7	-	CASIPRGVSYEQYF	TGTGCCAGCATCCCACGGGGAGTCTCCTACGAGCAGTACTTC
TRBV13	-	TRBJ2-1	-	CASSRGLAVGGNEQFF	TGTGCCAGCAGCCGCGGTTTAGCGGTCGGTGGCAATGAGCAGTTCTTC
TRBV7-7	-	TRBJ2-5	TRBD1	CASSLGTGGQETQYF	TGTGCCAGCAGCTTGGGGACAGGAGGACAAGAGACCCAGTACTTC
TRBV28	-	TRBJ2-2	-	CASSPYTGELFF	TGTGCCAGCAGTCCCTATACCGGGGAGCTGTTTTTT